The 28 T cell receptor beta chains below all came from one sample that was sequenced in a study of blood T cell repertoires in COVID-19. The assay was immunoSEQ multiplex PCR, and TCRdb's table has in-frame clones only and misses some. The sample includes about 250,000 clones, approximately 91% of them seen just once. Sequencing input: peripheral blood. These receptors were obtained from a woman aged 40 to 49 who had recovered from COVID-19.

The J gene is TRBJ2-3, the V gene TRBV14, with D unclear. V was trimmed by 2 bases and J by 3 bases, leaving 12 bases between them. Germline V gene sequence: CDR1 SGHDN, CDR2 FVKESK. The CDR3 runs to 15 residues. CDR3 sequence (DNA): TGTGCCAGCAGCCAAATATCGGTAGTAACAGATACGCAGTATTTT. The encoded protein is CASSQISVVTDTQYF.

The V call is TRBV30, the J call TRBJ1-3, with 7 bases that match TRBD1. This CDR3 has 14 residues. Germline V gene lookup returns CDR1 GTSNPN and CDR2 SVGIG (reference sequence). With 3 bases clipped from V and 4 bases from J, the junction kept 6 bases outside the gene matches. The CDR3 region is CAWRRTGPGNTIYF. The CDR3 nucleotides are TGTGCCTGGAGACGGACAGGCCCGGGAAACACCATATATTTT.

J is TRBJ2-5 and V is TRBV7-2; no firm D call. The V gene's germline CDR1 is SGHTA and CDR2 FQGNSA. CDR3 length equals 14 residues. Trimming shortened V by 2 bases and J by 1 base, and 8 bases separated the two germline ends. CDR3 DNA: TGTGCCAGCAGCTTAACTCGATCCCAAGAGACCCAGTACTTC. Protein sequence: CASSLTRSQETQYF.

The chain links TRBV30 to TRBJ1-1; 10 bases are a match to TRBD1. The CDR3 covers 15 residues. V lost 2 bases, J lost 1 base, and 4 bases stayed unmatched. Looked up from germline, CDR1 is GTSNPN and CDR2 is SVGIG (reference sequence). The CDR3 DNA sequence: TGTGCCTGGAGTTCGGGACAGGGGAAGAACACTGAAGCTTTCTTT. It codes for CAWSSGQGKNTEAFF. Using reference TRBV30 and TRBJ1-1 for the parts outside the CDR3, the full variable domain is SQTIHQWPATLVQPVGSPLSLECTVEGTSNPNLYWYRQAAGRGLQLLFYSVGIGQISSEVPQNLSASRPQDRQFILSSKKLLLSDSGFYLCAWSSGQGKNTEAFFGQGTRLTVV.

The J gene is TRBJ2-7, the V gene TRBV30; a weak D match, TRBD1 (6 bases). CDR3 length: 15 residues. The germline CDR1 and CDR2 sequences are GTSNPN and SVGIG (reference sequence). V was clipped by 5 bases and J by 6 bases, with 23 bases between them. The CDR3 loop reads CAWAAGLTGTREQYF. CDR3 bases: TGTGCCTGGGCAGCCGGTTTGACAGGAACGCGCGAGCAGTACTTC.

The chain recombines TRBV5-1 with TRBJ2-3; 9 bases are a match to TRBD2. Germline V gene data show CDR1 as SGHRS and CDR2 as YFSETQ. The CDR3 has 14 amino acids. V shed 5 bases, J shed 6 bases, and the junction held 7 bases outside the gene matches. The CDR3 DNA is TGCGCCAGCAGGAGAGGCGGGGGGGCGGATACGCAGTATTTT. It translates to CASRRGGGADTQYF.

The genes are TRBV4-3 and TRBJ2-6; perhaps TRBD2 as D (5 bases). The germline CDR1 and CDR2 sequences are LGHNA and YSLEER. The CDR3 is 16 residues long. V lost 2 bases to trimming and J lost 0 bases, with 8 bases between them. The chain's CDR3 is CASSQKSGSGANVLTF. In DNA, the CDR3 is TGCGCCAGCAGCCAAAAGAGCGGCTCTGGGGCCAACGTCCTGACTTTC.

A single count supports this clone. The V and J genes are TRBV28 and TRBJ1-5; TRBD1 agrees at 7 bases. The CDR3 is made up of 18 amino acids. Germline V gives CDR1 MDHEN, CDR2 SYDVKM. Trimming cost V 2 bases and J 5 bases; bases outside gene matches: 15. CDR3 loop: CASSLARGIGQGDQPQHF. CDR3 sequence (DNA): TGTGCCAGCAGTTTAGCCAGAGGGATAGGGCAGGGGGATCAGCCCCAGCATTTT.

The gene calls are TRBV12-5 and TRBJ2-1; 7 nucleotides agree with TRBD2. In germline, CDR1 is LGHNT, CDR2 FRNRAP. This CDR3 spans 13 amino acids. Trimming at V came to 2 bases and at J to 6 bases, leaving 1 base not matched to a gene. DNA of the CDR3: TGTGCTAGTGGTTTGAGCGGGACCAATGAGCAGTTCTTC. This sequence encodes CASGLSGTNEQFF.

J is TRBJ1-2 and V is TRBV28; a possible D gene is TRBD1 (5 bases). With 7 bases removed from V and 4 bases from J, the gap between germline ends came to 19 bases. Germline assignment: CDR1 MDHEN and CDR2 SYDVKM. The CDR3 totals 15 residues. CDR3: CASTISPSGIYGYTF. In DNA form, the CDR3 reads TGTGCCAGCACCATTTCGCCGTCAGGGATCTATGGCTACACCTTC.

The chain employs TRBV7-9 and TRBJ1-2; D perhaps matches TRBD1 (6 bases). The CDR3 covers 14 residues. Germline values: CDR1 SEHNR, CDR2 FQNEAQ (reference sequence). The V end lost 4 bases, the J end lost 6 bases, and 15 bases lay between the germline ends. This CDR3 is CASSWGPGTDGYTF. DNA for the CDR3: TGTGCCAGCAGCTGGGGGCCCGGGACGGATGGCTACACCTTC. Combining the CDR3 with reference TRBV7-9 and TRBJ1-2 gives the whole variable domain DTGVSQNPRHKITKRGQNVTFRCDPISEHNRLYWYRQTLGQGPEFLTYFQNEAQLEKSRLLSDRFSAERPKGSFSTLEIQRTEQGDSAMYLCASSWGPGTDGYTFGSGTRLTVV.

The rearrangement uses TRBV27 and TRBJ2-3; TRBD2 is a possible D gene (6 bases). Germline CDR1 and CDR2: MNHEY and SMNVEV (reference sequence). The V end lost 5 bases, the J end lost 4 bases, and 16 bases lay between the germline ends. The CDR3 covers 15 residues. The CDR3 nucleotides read TGTGCCAGCAGTCATTCTAGCGTAGGCGCAGATACGCAGTATTTT. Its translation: CASSHSSVGADTQYF.

CDR3 in DNA: TGCGCCAGCAGCCAAGCGGCTAGCGCGAACTCCTACGAGCAGTACTTC. It is translated as CASSQAASANSYEQYF. The chain carries TRBV4-1 and TRBJ2-7, with D perhaps TRBD2 (6 bases). Germline V gene sequence: CDR1 MGHRA, CDR2 YSYEKL. There are 16 residues in the CDR3. V was shortened by 1 base and J by 0 bases, with 13 bases between the two germline ends.

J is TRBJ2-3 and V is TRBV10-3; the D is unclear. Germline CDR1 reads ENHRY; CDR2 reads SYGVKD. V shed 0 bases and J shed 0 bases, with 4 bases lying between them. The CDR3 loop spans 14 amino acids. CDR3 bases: TGTGCCATCAGTGAGTCGTTAAGCACAGATACGCAGTATTTT. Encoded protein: CAISESLSTDTQYF.

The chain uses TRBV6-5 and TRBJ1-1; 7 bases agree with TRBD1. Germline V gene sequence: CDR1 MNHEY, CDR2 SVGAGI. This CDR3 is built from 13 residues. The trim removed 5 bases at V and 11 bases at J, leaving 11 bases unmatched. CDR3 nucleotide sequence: TGTGCCAGCAGTCGTGGGGACAGCCTGAACGCTTTCTTT. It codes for CASSRGDSLNAFF.

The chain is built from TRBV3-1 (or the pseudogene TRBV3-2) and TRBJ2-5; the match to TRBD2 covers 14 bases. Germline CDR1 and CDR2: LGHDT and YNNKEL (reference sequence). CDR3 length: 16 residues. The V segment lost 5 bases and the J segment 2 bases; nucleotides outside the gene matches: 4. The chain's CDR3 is CASSEGLAGGQETQYF. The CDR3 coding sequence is TGTGCCAGCAGCGAAGGACTAGCGGGGGGACAAGAGACCCAGTACTTC.

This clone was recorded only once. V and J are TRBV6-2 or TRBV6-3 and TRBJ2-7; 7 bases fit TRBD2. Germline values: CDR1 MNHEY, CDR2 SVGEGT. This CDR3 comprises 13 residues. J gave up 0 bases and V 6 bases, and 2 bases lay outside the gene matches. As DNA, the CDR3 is TGTGCCAGCAGACCTAGCGGCTCCTACGAGCAGTACTTC. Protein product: CASRPSGSYEQYF.

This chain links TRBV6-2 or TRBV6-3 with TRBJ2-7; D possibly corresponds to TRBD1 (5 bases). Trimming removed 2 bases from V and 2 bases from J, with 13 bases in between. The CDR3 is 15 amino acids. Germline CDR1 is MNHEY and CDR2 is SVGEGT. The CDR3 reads CASSYPGKGTYEQYF. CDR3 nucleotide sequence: TGTGCCAGCAGTTACCCAGGGAAGGGTACCTACGAGCAGTACTTC.

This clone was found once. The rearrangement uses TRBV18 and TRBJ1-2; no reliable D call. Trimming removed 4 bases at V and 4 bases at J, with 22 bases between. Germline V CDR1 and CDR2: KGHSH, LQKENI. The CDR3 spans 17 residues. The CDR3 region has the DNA TGTGCCAGCTCACTCCTAGAGTGGGAGGCTTCTGGCTATGGCTACACCTTC. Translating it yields CASSLLEWEASGYGYTF.

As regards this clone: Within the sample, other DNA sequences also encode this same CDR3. The CDR3 reads CATSDPRDRTYEQYF. CDR3 nucleotide sequence: TGTGCCACCAGTGACCCCCGGGACAGGACCTACGAGCAGTACTTC. The chain carries TRBV24-1 and TRBJ2-7, with 8 bases aligning to TRBD1. Unmatched junction bases numbered 6, after V lost 4 bases and J lost 2 bases. The CDR3 sequence is 15 residues long. Germline CDR1 reads KGHDR; CDR2 reads SFDVKD.

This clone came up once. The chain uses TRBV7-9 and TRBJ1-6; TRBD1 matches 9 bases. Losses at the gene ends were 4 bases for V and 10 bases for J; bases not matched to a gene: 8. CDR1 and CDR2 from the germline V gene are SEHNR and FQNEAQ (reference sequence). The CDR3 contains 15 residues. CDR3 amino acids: CASSSSQGADSPLHF. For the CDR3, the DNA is TGTGCCAGCAGCTCTTCACAGGGGGCTGACTCACCCCTCCACTTT.

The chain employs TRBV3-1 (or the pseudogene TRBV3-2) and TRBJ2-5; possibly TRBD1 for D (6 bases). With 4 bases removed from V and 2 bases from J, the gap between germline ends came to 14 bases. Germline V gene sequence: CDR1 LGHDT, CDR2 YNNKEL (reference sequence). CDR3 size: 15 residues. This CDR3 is CASSRDTLPQETQYF. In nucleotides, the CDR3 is TGTGCCAGCAGCCGGGACACACTCCCTCAAGAGACCCAGTACTTC.

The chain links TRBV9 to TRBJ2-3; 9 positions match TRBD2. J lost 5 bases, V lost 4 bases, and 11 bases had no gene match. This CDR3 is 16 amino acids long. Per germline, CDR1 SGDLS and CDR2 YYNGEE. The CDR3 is CASSPEGRGGQDTQYF. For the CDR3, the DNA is TGTGCCAGCAGCCCAGAAGGGCGGGGGGGCCAAGATACGCAGTATTTT.

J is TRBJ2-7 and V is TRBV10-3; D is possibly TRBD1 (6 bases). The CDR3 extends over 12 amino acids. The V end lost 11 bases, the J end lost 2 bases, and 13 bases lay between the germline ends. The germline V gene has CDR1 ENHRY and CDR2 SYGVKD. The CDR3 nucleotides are TGTGCCGCCCGGGACACTACCTACGAGCAGTACTTC. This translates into CAARDTTYEQYF.

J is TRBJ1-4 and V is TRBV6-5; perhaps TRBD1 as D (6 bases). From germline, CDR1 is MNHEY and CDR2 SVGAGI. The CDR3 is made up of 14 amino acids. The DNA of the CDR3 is TGTGCAGCCACTCAGGGGCCAACTAATGAAAAACTGTTTTTT. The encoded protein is CAATQGPTNEKLFF.

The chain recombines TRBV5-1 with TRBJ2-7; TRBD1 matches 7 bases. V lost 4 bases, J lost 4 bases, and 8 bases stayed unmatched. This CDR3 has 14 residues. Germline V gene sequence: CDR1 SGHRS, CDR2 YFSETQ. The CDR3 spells CASSMPGQIYEQYF. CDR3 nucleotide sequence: TGCGCCAGCAGCATGCCGGGACAGATTTACGAGCAGTACTTC.

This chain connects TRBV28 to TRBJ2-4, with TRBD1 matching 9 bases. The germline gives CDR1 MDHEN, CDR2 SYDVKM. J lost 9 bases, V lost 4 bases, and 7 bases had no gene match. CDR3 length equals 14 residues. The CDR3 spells CASSSPGQGSIQYF. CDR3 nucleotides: TGTGCCAGCAGTTCCCCCGGACAGGGGAGCATTCAGTACTTC.

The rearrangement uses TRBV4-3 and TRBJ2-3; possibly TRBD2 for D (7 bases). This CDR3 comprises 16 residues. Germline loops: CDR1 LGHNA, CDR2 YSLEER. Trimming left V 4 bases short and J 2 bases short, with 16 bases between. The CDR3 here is CASSRQGGGVTDTQYF. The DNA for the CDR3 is TGCGCCAGCAGCCGCCAGGGAGGGGGTGTCACAGATACGCAGTATTTT.